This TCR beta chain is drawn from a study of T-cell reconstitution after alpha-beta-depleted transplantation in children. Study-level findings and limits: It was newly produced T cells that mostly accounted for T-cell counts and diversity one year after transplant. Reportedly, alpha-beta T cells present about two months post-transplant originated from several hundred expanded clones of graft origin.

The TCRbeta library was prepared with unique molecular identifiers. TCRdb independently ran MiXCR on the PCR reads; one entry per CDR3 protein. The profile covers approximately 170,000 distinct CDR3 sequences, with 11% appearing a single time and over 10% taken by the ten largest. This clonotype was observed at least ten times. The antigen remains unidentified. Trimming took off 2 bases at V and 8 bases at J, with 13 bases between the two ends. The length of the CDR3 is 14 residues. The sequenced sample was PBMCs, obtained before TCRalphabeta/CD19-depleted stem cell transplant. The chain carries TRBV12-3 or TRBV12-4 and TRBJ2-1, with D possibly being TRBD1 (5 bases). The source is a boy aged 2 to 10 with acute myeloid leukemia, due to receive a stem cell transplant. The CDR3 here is CASSLSAGQYEQFF. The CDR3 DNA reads TGTGCCAGCAGTTTATCTGCAGGGCAATATGAGCAGTTCTTC.